This record covers a single T cell receptor beta chain. Trimming took off 2 bases at V and 1 base at J, with 20 bases between the two ends. The CDR3 contains 19 residues. Germline assignment: CDR1 MDHEN and CDR2 SYDVKM. This table comes from immunoSEQ multiplex PCR, and its TCRdb copy is limited to in-frame clones, with some not included. The sample has some 140,000 clones, more than 85% seen once. This record comes from a study of cytotoxic CD8 clonotypes in ibrutinib-treated CLL. The TCR comes from a human donor with chronic lymphocytic leukemia. The chain joins TRBV28 to TRBJ2-2, with D possibly matching TRBD2 (5 bases). Material: PBMCs, obtained after 12 months of ibrutinib treatment. This chain's CDR3 is CASSLGVASTVGNTGELFF. The DNA for the CDR3 is TGTGCCAGCAGTTTAGGAGTAGCGTCAACCGTAGGGAACACCGGGGAGCTGTTTTTT.